This entry is about one TCR beta chain. This sample's time point: blood 4 weeks post-SBRT, at nephrectomy. The treatment was: 15 Gy SBRT to primary tumor, nephrectomy 4 weeks later. The data were obtained in a study of radiation and T cells in renal cell carcinoma. Profiling relied on immunoSEQ multiplex PCR, and the TCRdb table lists in-frame clones only, not all of them. Of approximately 65,000 clones listed, about 83% are singletons. Trimming took 0 bases from V and 6 from J; bases not matched to a gene: 9. The germline CDR1 and CDR2 sequences are LNHNV and YYDKDF (reference sequence). The CDR3 totals 17 residues.

V gene TRBV15 combines with J gene TRBJ2-1; 9 bases are a match to TRBD2. This sequence originates from a man in his sixties with renal cell carcinoma. The sample here was blood, taken from a patient whose treatment included radiotherapy and nephrectomy. CDR3 region: CATSRDRISGGSNEQFF. The CDR3 nucleotides read TGTGCCACCAGCAGAGATCGTATTAGCGGGGGCAGCAATGAGCAGTTCTTC.